What follows are 9 T cell receptor beta chains derived from one specimen sequenced in a study of chemoradiotherapy in HPV16-positive cancers. The data were produced by immunoSEQ multiplex PCR, yet TCRdb's version contains in-frame clones alone and is incomplete. The table has about 32,000 clones, 80% to 90% seen once. Sequencing used blood, obtained from a patient who underwent chemoradiotherapy. Receptor source: a human donor with HPV-associated anogenital cancer.

The chain uses TRBV7-9 and TRBJ2-3, with D maybe TRBD2 (7 bases). This CDR3 has 13 amino acids. The germline V gene has CDR1 SEHNR and CDR2 FQNEAQ (reference sequence). Trimming removed 7 bases from V and 2 bases from J, with 10 bases in between. DNA of the CDR3: TGTGCCAGCATGGGGGGGGCCACAGATACGCAGTATTTT. Translation: CASMGGATDTQYF.

V and J are TRBV11-2 and TRBJ2-1; the match to TRBD2 covers 12 bases. This CDR3 has 13 amino acids. Germline V lookup: CDR1 SGHAT, CDR2 FQNNGV. The V segment lost 3 bases and the J segment 10 bases; nucleotides outside the gene matches: 1. The CDR3 DNA sequence: TGTGCCAGCAGCTTTGGGACTAGCGGGGAGCAGTTCTTC. Its protein product is CASSFGTSGEQFF. Combining the CDR3 with reference TRBV11-2 and TRBJ2-1 gives the whole variable domain EAGVAQSPRYKIIEKRQSVAFWCNPISGHATLYWYQQILGQGPKLLIQFQNNGVVDDSQLPKDRFSAERLKGVDSTLKIQPAKLEDSAVYLCASSFGTSGEQFFGPGTRLTVL.

A few counts support this clone. The chain has TRBV7-2 and TRBJ1-1, with 7 bases aligning to TRBD1. Germline CDR1 reads SGHTA; CDR2 reads FQGNSA. The CDR3 is made up of 15 amino acids. V shed 4 bases and J 0 bases; nucleotides not matched to a gene: 5. The CDR3 nucleotides read TGTGCCAGCAGCTCATCGGGACAGATGAACACTGAAGCTTTCTTT. This codes for CASSSSGQMNTEAFF.

The rearrangement uses TRBV5-6 and TRBJ2-5; weak D call: TRBD2 (6 bases). The germline V gene has CDR1 SGHDT and CDR2 YYEEEE. The V end was cut by 0 bases, the J end by 6 bases, with 12 bases between. This CDR3 comprises 14 residues. In nucleotides, the CDR3 is TGTGCCAGCAGCTTGGTGGCGGGGCGGCAGACCCAGTACTTC. It yields the protein CASSLVAGRQTQYF.

The V and J genes are TRBV29-1 and TRBJ1-2; 8 nucleotides align to TRBD1. Germline V CDR1 and CDR2: SQVTM, ANQGSEA. There are 12 residues in the CDR3. With 8 bases clipped from V and 8 bases from J, the junction kept 10 bases outside the gene matches. The CDR3 spells CSIGAGGEGYTF. The DNA of the CDR3 is TGCAGCATCGGGGCAGGGGGCGAGGGCTACACCTTC. The full variable domain, its missing parts supplied by reference TRBV29-1 and TRBJ1-2, is SAVISQKPSRDICQRGTSLTIQCQVDSQVTMMFWYRQQPGQSLTLIATANQGSEATYESGFVIDKFPISRPNLTFSTLTVSNMSPEDSSIYLCSIGAGGEGYTFGSGTRLTVV.

CDR3 loop: CASSRWDPTDTQYF. The DNA for the CDR3 is TGCGCCAGCAGCCGGTGGGACCCCACAGATACGCAGTATTTT. The V gene is TRBV5-1, the J gene TRBJ2-3; D is perhaps TRBD1 or TRBD2 (5 bases each). CDR1 and CDR2 (germline): SGHRS, YFSETQ. V dropped 4 bases and J dropped 2 bases, with 11 bases sitting between them. The CDR3 has 14 residues.

The gene calls are TRBV11-3 and TRBJ1-1; D remains unclear. Trimming removed 7 bases at V and 0 bases at J, with 15 bases between. Germline V CDR1 and CDR2: SGHNT, YENEEA. The CDR3 is 15 residues long. For the CDR3, the DNA is TGTGCCAGCAACCATAAAGGGCAGCTGAACACTGAAGCTTTCTTT. Encoded protein: CASNHKGQLNTEAFF. The full variable domain, with the rest looked up from reference TRBV11-3 and TRBJ1-1, is EAGVVQSPRYKIIEKKQPVAFWCNPISGHNTLYWYLQNLGQGPELLIRYENEEAVDDSQLPKDRFSAERLKGVDSTLKIQPAELGDSAVYLCASNHKGQLNTEAFFGQGTRLTVV.

This clone was detected once. The gene calls are TRBV7-9 and TRBJ2-7; D is uncertain. The V end was cut by 5 bases, the J end by 2 bases, with 13 bases between. This CDR3 comprises 14 residues. CDR1 and CDR2 from the germline V gene are SEHNR and FQNEAQ (reference sequence). The CDR3 sequence: CASSPEYEAYEQYF. In DNA form, the CDR3 reads TGTGCCAGCAGCCCCGAATATGAGGCCTACGAGCAGTACTTC.

The chain links TRBV27 to TRBJ2-1, with unresolved D. This CDR3 contains 15 residues. The V end was cut by 3 bases, the J end by 1 base, with 10 bases between. Germline values: CDR1 MNHEY, CDR2 SMNVEV (reference sequence). In DNA form, the CDR3 reads TGTGCCAGCAGTTTGCAGATTCGGTCCTACAATGAGCAGTTCTTC. Translated, it gives CASSLQIRSYNEQFF.